This T cell receptor beta chain is drawn from a study of blood T cell repertoires in COVID-19. Study-wide background: Donors in the United States, Italy and Spain gave samples during acute or convalescent COVID-19. Sources were T cells, B-cell-depleted T cells, or PBMCs; the material itself was cDNA or gDNA.

The table lists this clone with a few counts. Trimming took 2 bases from V and 5 from J; bases not matched to a gene: 7. In germline, CDR1 is KGHSH, CDR2 LQKENI. This CDR3 is built from 16 residues. Methods used by the authors: For nucleated cells, counts were estimated from reference gene primer amplification. Clones were sequenced by immunoSEQ multiplex PCR, and TCRdb holds only the in-frame ones, with some missing. The D gene and trimming were derived from the DNA, and the V and J assignments and clone size from that table. This table has roughly 27,000 clones, roughly nine tenths appearing once. Input material: peripheral blood. The chain carries TRBV18 and TRBJ1-4; 8 bases agree with TRBD1. The sequence was collected from a man between 60 and 70 years old with acute or convalescent COVID-19. CDR3 bases: TGTGCCAGCTCACCAATAGGACAGGGCCCAAATGAAAAACTGTTTTTT. Protein: CASSPIGQGPNEKLFF.